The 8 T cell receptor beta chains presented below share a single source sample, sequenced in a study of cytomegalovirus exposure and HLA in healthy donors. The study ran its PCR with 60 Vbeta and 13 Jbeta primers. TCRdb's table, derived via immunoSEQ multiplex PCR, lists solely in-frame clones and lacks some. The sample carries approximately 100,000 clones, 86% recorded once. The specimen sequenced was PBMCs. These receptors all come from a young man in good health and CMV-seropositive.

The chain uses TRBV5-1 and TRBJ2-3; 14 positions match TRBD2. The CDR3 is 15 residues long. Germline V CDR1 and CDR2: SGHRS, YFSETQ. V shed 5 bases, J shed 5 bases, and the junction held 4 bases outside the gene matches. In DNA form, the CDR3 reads TGCGCCAGCAGTGAGGGACTAGCGGGAGTAGATACGCAGTATTTT. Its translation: CASSEGLAGVDTQYF.

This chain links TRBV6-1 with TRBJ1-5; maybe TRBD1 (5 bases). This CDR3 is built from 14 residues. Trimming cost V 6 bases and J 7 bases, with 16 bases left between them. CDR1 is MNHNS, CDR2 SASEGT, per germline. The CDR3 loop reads CASSPEGAGQPQHF. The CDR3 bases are TGTGCCAGCAGCCCCGAAGGGGCTGGCCAGCCCCAGCATTTT.

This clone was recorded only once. The CDR3 reads CASSFDREIGYEQYF. The CDR3 coding sequence is TGTGCCAGCAGCTTTGACAGGGAAATTGGCTACGAGCAGTACTTC. This rearrangement joins TRBV5-6 to TRBJ2-7; TRBD1 matches 7 bases. V was pared by 2 bases and J by 3 bases, with 8 bases of the junction left unmatched. Looked up from germline, CDR1 is SGHDT and CDR2 is YYEEEE. This CDR3 spans 15 amino acids.

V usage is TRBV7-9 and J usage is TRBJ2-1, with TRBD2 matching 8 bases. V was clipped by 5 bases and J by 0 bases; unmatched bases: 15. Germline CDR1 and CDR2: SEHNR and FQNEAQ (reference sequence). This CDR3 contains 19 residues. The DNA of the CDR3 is TGTGCCAGCAGCCCCCGGTTAGCGGGACCTACACACTCCTACAATGAGCAGTTCTTC. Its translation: CASSPRLAGPTHSYNEQFF.

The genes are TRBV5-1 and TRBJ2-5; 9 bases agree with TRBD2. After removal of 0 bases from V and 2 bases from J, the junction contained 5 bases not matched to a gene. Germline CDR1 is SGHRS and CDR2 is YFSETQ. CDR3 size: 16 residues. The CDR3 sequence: CASSLVGSGSQETQYF. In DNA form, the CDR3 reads TGCGCCAGCAGCTTGGTCGGTAGCGGGAGTCAAGAGACCCAGTACTTC. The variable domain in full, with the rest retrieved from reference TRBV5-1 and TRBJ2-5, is KAGVTQTPRYLIKTRGQQVTLSCSPISGHRSVSWYQQTPGQGLQFLFEYFSETQRNKGNFPGRFSGRQFSNSRSEMNVSTLELGDSALYLCASSLVGSGSQETQYFGPGTRLLVL.

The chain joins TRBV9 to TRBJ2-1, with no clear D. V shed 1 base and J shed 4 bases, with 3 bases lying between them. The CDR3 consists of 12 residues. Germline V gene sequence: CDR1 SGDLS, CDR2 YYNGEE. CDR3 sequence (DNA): TGTGCCAGCAGCGTATATTACAATGAGCAGTTCTTC. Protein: CASSVYYNEQFF.

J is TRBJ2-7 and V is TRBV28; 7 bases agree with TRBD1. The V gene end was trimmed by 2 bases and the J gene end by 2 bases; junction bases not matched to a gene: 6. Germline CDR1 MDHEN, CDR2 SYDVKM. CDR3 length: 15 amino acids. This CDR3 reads CASSLRQGPPYEQYF. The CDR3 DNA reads TGTGCCAGCAGTTTACGACAGGGTCCCCCCTACGAGCAGTACTTC.

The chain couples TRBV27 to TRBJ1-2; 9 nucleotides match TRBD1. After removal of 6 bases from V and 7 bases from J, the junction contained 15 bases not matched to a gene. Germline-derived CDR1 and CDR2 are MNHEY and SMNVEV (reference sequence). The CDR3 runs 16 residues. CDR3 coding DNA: TGTGCCAGCAGCCGTTCCTACGGGACAGGGTTAGGTGGCTACACCTTC. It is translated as CASSRSYGTGLGGYTF.